The 14 T cell receptor beta chains below were found in one sample sequenced in a study of cytomegalovirus exposure and HLA in healthy donors. PCR amplification relied on 60 Vbeta primers (plus 13 Jbeta primers). Profiled with immunoSEQ multiplex PCR; TCRdb holds only in-frame clones, not every one. The sample holds some 140,000 clones; approximately 71% are singletons and the top ten take 2%. Material for sequencing was PBMCs. The receptors come from a man aged 30-40 years in good health and CMV-seronegative.

This clone was seen a handful of times. The chain uses TRBV29-1 and TRBJ2-1, with TRBD2 matching over 9 bases. The V gene end was trimmed by 3 bases and the J gene end by 9 bases; junction bases not matched to a gene: 9. This CDR3 contains 14 residues. In germline, CDR1 is SQVTM, CDR2 ANQGSEA. The chain's CDR3 is CSVEASGVPGEQFF. The CDR3, as DNA: TGCAGCGTTGAGGCTAGCGGGGTACCCGGTGAGCAGTTCTTC.

A few counts support this clone. CDR3 sequence (DNA): TGTGCCAGTAGTCGCACTAGCGGGACCTACAATGAGCAGTTCTTC. This codes for CASSRTSGTYNEQFF. This chain joins TRBV19 and TRBJ2-1; 10 bases are a match to TRBD2. In germline, CDR1 is LNHDA, CDR2 SQIVND (reference sequence). The CDR3 totals 15 residues. V was clipped by 5 bases and J by 2 bases; unmatched bases: 3.

The rearrangement links TRBV6-1 to TRBJ1-4; tentatively, D is TRBD1 (6 bases). Germline-derived CDR1 and CDR2 are MNHNS and SASEGT. This CDR3 comprises 14 residues. V shed 8 bases and J shed 8 bases, with 18 bases lying between them. The CDR3 nucleotides are TGTGCCAGCCGCCGGGACACAAGGGGCGAAAAACTGTTTTTT. It is translated as CASRRDTRGEKLFF.

V gene TRBV15 combines with J gene TRBJ2-2, with TRBD2 matching 7 bases. The CDR3 covers 17 residues. V was pared by 2 bases and J by 5 bases, with 11 bases of the junction left unmatched. Germline V lookup: CDR1 LNHNV, CDR2 YYDKDF (reference sequence). Here the CDR3 reads CATSRSLEAGETGELFF. The CDR3 DNA reads as TGTGCCACCAGCAGATCTTTAGAGGCGGGAGAAACCGGGGAGCTGTTTTTT.

This clone has just one count. The chain couples TRBV5-4 to TRBJ1-1; 7 positions agree with TRBD1. Losses at the gene ends were 5 bases for V and 8 bases for J; bases not matched to a gene: 12. This CDR3 spans 14 amino acids. Germline assignment: CDR1 SGHNT and CDR2 YYREEE (reference sequence). CDR3 nucleotides: TGTGCCAGCAGGGAAGAGACTGGACAGGACGAAGCTTTCTTT. This gives the protein CASREETGQDEAFF.

The chain uses TRBV14 and TRBJ1-3; TRBD1 agrees at 7 bases. V trimming: 1 base; J trimming: 0 bases; junction bases outside the gene matches: 6. The CDR3 contains 17 residues. Per the germline V gene, CDR1 is SGHDN and CDR2 is FVKESK. The CDR3 here is CASSQGQGIRSGNTIYF. The CDR3 DNA sequence: TGTGCCAGCAGCCAAGGACAGGGAATACGCTCTGGAAACACCATATATTTT.

The V and J genes are TRBV29-1 and TRBJ1-1, with D perhaps TRBD1 (5 bases). The V end was cut by 4 bases, the J end by 3 bases, with 18 bases between. Looked up from germline, CDR1 is SQVTM and CDR2 is ANQGSEA. The CDR3 contains 15 residues. The CDR3 region has the DNA TGCAGCGTTGGGGACCAGAAAGGGAGGTACACTGAAGCTTTCTTT. It translates to CSVGDQKGRYTEAFF.

The chain joins TRBV6-1 to TRBJ2-6; D perhaps matches TRBD2 (5 bases). Germline V gene data show CDR1 as MNHNS and CDR2 as SASEGT. The CDR3 runs to 16 residues. V was trimmed by 3 bases and J by 4 bases, leaving 13 bases between them. CDR3 sequence (DNA): TGTGCCAGCAGTGAGGAAGGAGGCGTAGGGGCCAACGTCCTGACTTTC. It is translated as CASSEEGGVGANVLTF.

The rearrangement links TRBV7-8 to TRBJ2-7; 7 bases map to TRBD2. V gave up 7 bases and J gave up 5 bases; unmatched junction bases: 8. This CDR3 is built from 13 residues. Germline assignment: CDR1 SGHVS and CDR2 FQNEAQ. The CDR3 spells CASTKLAIDEQYF. The CDR3 DNA follows: TGTGCCAGCACCAAACTAGCGATCGACGAGCAGTACTTC.

V is TRBV7-2 and J is TRBJ2-7, with TRBD2 matching over 14 bases. From germline, CDR1 is SGHTA and CDR2 FQGNSA. This CDR3 spans 17 amino acids. The ends lost 0 bases at V and 6 bases at J; junction bases unmatched: 7. The DNA of the CDR3 is TGTGCCAGCAGCTTAGCGGGGGCCGGACTAGCGGGAGGCGAGCAGTACTTC. Translated: CASSLAGAGLAGGEQYF.

This clone was counted only a few times. The genes are TRBV19 and TRBJ1-4; 10 bases map to TRBD1. V gave up 5 bases and J gave up 7 bases; unmatched junction bases: 4. The CDR3 spans 14 residues. Per the germline V gene, CDR1 is LNHDA and CDR2 is SQIVND (reference sequence). The CDR3 sequence: CASSPGQGGEKLFF. CDR3 DNA sequence: TGTGCCAGTAGTCCAGGACAGGGGGGTGAAAAACTGTTTTTT. The variable domain in full, with the rest retrieved from reference TRBV19 and TRBJ1-4, is DGGITQSPKYLFRKEGQNVTLSCEQNLNHDAMYWYRQDPGQGLRLIYYSQIVNDFQKGDIAEGYSVSREKKESFPLTVTSAQKNPTAFYLCASSPGQGGEKLFFGSGTQLSVL.

V and J are TRBV7-9 and TRBJ2-1, with TRBD2 matching 8 bases. The CDR3 totals 17 residues. Trimming cost V 0 bases and J 2 bases; bases outside gene matches: 6. The germline CDR1 and CDR2 sequences are SEHNR and FQNEAQ (reference sequence). The CDR3 protein is CASSLASRGGTYNEQFF. The CDR3 DNA is TGTGCCAGCAGCTTAGCGTCTCGCGGGGGGACCTACAATGAGCAGTTCTTC.

The V and J genes are TRBV7-9 and TRBJ2-5; tentatively, D is TRBD1 (6 bases). V lost 5 bases and J 4 bases, leaving 11 bases between the germline ends. The CDR3 extends over 13 amino acids. Germline CDR1 SEHNR, CDR2 FQNEAQ (reference sequence). The CDR3 region is CASSTLGGETQYF. CDR3 DNA sequence: TGTGCCAGCAGCACACTAGGGGGAGAGACCCAGTACTTC. The entire variable domain, with the rest obtained from reference TRBV7-9 and TRBJ2-5, is as follows: DTGVSQNPRHKITKRGQNVTFRCDPISEHNRLYWYRQTLGQGPEFLTYFQNEAQLEKSRLLSDRFSAERPKGSFSTLEIQRTEQGDSAMYLCASSTLGGETQYFGPGTRLLVL.

The V gene is TRBV7-9, the J gene TRBJ1-1; D is unresolved. The germline gives CDR1 SEHNR, CDR2 FQNEAQ (reference sequence). This CDR3 has 15 amino acids. V was clipped by 0 bases and J by 1 base, with 9 bases between them. The CDR3 protein is CASSLALRRNTEAFF. The CDR3, as DNA: TGTGCCAGCAGCTTAGCGCTTAGGAGGAACACTGAAGCTTTCTTT.